This TCR beta chain comes out of a study of T cell responses to AZD1222 COVID-19 vaccine. Study findings and constraints: Only five to seven individuals given AZD1222 were seropositive at baseline. Clonal diversity was possibly underestimated; the donors were predominantly white British and more often female.

Assay used: immunoSEQ multiplex PCR; TCRdb lists only in-frame clones, some missing. The data show over 130,000 clones, more than 75% seen once. The V end lost 3 bases, the J end lost 7 bases, and 16 bases lay between the germline ends. The CDR3 loop spans 15 amino acids. Germline V lookup: CDR1 MGHRA, CDR2 YSYEKL. Second-dose timings of about 4 or about 12 weeks were pooled. As concerns this clone: The antigen is not known.

The V gene is TRBV4-1, the J gene TRBJ2-4; D may be TRBD1 (6 bases). The starting material was peripheral blood, obtained 28 days after the second AZD1222 dose. The TCR was taken from an adult who received the AZD1222 COVID-19 vaccine. The CDR3 bases are TGCGCCAGCAGCCAGATACGGGACATTTTTAACATTCAGTACTTC. Encoded protein: CASSQIRDIFNIQYF.